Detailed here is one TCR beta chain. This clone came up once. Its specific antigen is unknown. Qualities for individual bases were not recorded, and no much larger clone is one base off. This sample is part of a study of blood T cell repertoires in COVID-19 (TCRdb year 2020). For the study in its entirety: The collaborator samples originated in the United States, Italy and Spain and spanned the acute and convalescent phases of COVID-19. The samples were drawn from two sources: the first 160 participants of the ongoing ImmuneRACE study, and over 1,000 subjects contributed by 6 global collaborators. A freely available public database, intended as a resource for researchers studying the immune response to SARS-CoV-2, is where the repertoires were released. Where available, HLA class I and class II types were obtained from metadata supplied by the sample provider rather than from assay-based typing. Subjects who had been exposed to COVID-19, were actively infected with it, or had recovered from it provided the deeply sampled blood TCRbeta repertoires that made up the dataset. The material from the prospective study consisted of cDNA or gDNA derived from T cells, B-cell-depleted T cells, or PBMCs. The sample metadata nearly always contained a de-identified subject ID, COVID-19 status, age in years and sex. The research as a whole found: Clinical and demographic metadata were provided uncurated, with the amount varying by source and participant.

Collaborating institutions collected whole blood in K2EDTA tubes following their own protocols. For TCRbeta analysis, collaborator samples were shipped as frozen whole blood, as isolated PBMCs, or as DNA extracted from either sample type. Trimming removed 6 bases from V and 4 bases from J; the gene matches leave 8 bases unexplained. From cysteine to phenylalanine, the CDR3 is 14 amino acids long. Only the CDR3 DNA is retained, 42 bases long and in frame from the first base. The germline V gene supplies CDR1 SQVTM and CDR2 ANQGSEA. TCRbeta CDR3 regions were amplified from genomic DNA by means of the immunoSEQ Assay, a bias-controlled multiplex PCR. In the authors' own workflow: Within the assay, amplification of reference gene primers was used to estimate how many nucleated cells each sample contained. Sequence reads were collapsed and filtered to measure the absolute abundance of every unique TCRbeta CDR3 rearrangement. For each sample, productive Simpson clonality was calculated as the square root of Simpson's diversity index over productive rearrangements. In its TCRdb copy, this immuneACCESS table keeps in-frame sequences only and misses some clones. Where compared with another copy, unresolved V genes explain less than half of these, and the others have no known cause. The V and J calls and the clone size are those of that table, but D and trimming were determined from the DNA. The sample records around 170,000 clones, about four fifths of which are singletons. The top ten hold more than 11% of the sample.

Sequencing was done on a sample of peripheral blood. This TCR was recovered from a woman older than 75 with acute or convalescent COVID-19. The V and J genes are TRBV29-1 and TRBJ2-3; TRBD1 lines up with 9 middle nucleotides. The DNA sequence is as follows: TGCAGCGTCGGAACAGGGGGCCGTTCAGATACGCAGTATTTT. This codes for CSVGTGGRSDTQYF.